This T cell receptor (beta chain) was sequenced in a study of blood T cell repertoires in COVID-19. About the study: Sources were T cells, B-cell-depleted T cells, or PBMCs; the material itself was cDNA or gDNA.

The CDR3 totals 11 residues. Germline lookup yields CDR1 DFQATT and CDR2 SNEGSKA (reference sequence). V was cut by 3 bases and J by 10 bases, with 11 bases left in between. Profiled with immunoSEQ multiplex PCR; TCRdb holds only in-frame clones, not every one. Of about 170,000 clones in the sample, less than 85% were seen once. Participants came from fewer than 25 US areas, aged about 18 to 89 years. The origin of this receptor is a woman between 50 and 59 years old who had recovered from COVID-19. Sequencing was carried out using PBMCs or T cells enriched from blood (not recorded which). The chain has TRBV20-1 and TRBJ2-3; tentative D call: TRBD2 (6 bases). This chain's CDR3 is CSASAGTSQYF. CDR3 coding DNA: TGCAGTGCTAGTGCTGGGACTTCGCAGTATTTT.